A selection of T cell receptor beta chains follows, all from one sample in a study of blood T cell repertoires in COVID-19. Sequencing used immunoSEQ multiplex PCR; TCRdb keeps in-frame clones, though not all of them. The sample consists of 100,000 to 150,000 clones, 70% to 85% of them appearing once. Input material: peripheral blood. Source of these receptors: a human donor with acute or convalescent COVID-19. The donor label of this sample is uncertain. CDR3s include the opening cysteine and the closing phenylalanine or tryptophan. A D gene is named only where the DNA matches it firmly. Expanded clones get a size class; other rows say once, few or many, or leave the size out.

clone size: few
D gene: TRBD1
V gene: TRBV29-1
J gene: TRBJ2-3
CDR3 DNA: TGCTGCACGAACACCGGGACAGATAGCACAGATACGCAGTATTTT
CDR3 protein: CCTNTGTDSTDTQYF

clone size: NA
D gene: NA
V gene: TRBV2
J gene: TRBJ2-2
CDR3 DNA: TGTGCCAGCACCCTCGGTGTATCTGGCACCGGGGAGCTGTTTTTT
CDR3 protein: CASTLGVSGTGELFF

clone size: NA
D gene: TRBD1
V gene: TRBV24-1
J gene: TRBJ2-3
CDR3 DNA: TGTGCCACCAGTGAGACAGGGGCCAGCACAGATACGCAGTATTTT
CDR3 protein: CATSETGASTDTQYF

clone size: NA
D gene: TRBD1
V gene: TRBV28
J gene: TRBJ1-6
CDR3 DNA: TGTGCCAGCAGTTCCCCCGGGACAGGGAGTTCACCCCTCCACTTT
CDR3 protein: CASSSPGTGSSPLHF

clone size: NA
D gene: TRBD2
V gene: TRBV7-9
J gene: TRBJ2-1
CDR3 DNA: TGTGCCAGCAGCTTAGGGATGGCGGGGGGGACTGGTGAGCAGTTCTTC
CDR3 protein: CASSLGMAGGTGEQFF

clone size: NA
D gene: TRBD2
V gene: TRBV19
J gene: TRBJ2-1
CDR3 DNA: TGTGCCAGTAGTACGGGGGGACTAGCCCCAAGCCGCCACAATGAGCAGTTCTTC
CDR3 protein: CASSTGGLAPSRHNEQFF

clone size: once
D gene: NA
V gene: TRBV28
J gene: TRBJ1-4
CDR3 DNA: TGTGCCAGCAGTTTCTTGGGGGCGCGGATGAAAGACGAAAAACTGTTTTTT
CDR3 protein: CASSFLGARMKDEKLFF

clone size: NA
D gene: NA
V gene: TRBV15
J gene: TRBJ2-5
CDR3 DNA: TGTGCCACCAGCCCCCCAACGGAGGGTGGAGAGACCCAGTACTTC
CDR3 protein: CATSPPTEGGETQYF

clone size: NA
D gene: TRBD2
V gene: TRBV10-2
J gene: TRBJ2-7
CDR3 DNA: TGCGCCAGCAGTGAGTCGAATAGTGCGGGGGGCCGATCCGAGCAGTACTTC
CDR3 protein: CASSESNSAGGRSEQYF

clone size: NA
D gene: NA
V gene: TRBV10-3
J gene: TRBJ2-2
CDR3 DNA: TGTGCCATCAGTGAATTATCCCGGGGCGGGGAGCTGTTTTTT
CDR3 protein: CAISELSRGGELFF

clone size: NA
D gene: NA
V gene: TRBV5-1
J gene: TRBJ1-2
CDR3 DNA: TGCGCCAGCAGTGAGGAGGGTGGTGACTATGGCTACACCTTC
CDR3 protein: CASSEEGGDYGYTF

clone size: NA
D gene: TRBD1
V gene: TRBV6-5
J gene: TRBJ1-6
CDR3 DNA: TGTGCCAGCAGTTACTCGGGACAGGGGGTAGAACCCCTCCACTTT
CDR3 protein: CASSYSGQGVEPLHF

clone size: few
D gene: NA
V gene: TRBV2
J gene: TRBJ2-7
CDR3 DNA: TGTGCCAGCAGCTATAGCTCCTACGAGCAGTACTTC
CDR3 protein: CASSYSSYEQYF

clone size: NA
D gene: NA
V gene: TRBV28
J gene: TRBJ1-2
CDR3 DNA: TGTGCCAGCAGTTTCGCCGGGACAAGCTATGGCTACACCTTC
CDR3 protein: CASSFAGTSYGYTF

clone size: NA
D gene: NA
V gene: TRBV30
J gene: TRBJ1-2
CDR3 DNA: TGTGCCTGGAGCCTAGGTATTAACTATGGCTACACCTTC
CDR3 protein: CAWSLGINYGYTF

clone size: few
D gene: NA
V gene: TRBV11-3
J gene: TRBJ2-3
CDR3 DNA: TGTGCCAGCAGCTTAGATGGCCGCACAGATACGCAGTATTTT
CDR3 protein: CASSLDGRTDTQYF

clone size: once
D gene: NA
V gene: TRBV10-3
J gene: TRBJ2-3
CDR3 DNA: TGTGCCATCAGTGGGCGGGAAAGCACAGATACGCAGTATTTT
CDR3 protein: CAISGRESTDTQYF

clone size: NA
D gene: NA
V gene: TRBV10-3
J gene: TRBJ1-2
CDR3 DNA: TGTGCCATCAGTGACAGGGAAGGCTATGGCTACACCTTC
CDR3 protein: CAISDREGYGYTF

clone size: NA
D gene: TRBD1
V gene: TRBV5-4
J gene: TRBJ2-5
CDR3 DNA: TGTGCCAGCAGCAAGATAGGACAGGGACAAGAGACCCAGTACTTC
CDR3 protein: CASSKIGQGQETQYF

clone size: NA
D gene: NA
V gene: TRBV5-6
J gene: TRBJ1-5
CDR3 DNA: TGTGCCAGCAGCTTAGGCAGGGTCAATCAGCCCCAGCATTTT
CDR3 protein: CASSLGRVNQPQHF

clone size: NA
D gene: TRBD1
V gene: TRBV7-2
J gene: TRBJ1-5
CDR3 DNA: TGTGCCAGCAGCTTAGGGACAGGGACCCATCAGCCCCAGCATTTT
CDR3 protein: CASSLGTGTHQPQHF

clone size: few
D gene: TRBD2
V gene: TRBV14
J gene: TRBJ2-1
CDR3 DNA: TGTGCCAGCAGCCAAGAATCCCTGAGCGGGGGTTTATACAATGAGCAGTTCTTC
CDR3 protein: CASSQESLSGGLYNEQFF

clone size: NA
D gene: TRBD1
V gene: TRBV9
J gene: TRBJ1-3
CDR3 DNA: TGTGCCAGCAGCGGGGACAGGGTGGGCTCTGGAAACACCATATATTTT
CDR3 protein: CASSGDRVGSGNTIYF

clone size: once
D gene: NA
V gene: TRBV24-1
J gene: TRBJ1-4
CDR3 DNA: TGTGCCACCAGTTCGGGTGTGCGAGAAAAACTGTTTTTT
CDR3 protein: CATSSGVREKLFF

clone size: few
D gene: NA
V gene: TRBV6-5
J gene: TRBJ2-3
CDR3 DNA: TGTGCCAGCAGGCCCTCCCCTAGCGCGAATACGCAGTATTTT
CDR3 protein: CASRPSPSANTQYF

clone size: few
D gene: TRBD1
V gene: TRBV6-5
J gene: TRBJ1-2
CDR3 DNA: TGTGCCAGCAGTTACTTGGGCAGGGGGGCGGTGTACGGCTACACCTTC
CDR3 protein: CASSYLGRGAVYGYTF

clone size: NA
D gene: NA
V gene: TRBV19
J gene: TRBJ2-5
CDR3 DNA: TGTGCCAGTAGTGGTTATCAGGGCCAGACCCAGTACTTC
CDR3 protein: CASSGYQGQTQYF

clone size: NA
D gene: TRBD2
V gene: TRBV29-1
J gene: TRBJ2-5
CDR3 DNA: TGCAGCGTTCCCCCTTGGAGCGGGGGGGAGGAGACCCAGTACTTC
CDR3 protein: CSVPPWSGGEETQYF

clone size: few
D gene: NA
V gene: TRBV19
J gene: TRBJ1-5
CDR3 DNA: TGTGCCAGTAGTCCACTGGGGGGGGCTCGTCAGCCCCAGCATTTT
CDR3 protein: CASSPLGGARQPQHF

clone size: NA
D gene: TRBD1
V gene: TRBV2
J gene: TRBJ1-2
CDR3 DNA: TGTGCCAGCAGCTGGACAGGGGCGGGTTATGGCTACACCTTC
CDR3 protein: CASSWTGAGYGYTF

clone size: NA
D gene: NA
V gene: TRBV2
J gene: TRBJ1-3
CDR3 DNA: TGTGCCAGCAGGGAAACAGGGAGCGGAAACACCATATATTTT
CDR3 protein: CASRETGSGNTIYF

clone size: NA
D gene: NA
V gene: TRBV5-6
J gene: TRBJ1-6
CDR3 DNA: TGTGCCAGCAGCTTAAGGGGGAACAATTCACCCCTCCACTTT
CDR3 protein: CASSLRGNNSPLHF

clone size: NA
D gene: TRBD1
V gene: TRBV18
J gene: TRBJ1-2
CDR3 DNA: TGTGCCAGCTCATCGGTGTCGGGACAGGGTTCCGGCTACACCTTC
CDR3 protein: CASSSVSGQGSGYTF

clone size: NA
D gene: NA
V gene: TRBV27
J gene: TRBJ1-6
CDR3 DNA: TGTGCCACCCGAGACAGTTTCACGGCACCCCTCCACTTT
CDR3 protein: CATRDSFTAPLHF

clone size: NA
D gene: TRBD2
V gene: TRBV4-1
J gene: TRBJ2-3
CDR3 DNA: TGCGCCAGCAGCCAAGATTTAGTAGCGGGGATGGATACGCAGTATTTT
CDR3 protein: CASSQDLVAGMDTQYF

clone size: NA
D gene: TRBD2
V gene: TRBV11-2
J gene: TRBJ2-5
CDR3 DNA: TGTGCCAGCAGCTTAGGTGCGGGGGGACAAGAGACCCAGTACTTC
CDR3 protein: CASSLGAGGQETQYF

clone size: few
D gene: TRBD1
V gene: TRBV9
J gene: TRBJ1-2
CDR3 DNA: TGTGCCAGCAGCCCGAGGGGACAGGGGGGAAACTATGGCTACACCTTC
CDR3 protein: CASSPRGQGGNYGYTF

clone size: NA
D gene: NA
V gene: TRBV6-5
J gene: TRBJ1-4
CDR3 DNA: TGTGCCAGCGATGGAGGCGCGACTAATGAAAAACTGTTTTTT
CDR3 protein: CASDGGATNEKLFF

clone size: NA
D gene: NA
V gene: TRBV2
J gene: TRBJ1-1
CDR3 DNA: TGTGCCAGCAGTTCAGGGTATACTGAAGCTTTCTTT
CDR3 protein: CASSSGYTEAFF

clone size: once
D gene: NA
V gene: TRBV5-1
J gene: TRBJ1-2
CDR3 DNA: TGCGCCAGCAGGGCAGCTAACTATGGCTACACCTTC
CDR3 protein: CASRAANYGYTF

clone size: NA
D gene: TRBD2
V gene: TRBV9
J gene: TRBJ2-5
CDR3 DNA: TGTGCCAGCAGCCCGCAATCTAGCGGTTGGGAGACCCAGTACTTC
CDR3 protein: CASSPQSSGWETQYF

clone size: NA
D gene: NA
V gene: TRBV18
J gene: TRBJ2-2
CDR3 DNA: TGTGCCAGCTCATCGGCCCCTCCCAGGGTAGACACCGGGGAGCTGTTTTTT
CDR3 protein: CASSSAPPRVDTGELFF

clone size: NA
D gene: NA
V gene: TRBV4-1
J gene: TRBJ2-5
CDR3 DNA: TGCGCCAGCAGCCAAGATAGCAGTTGGGTAGAGACCCAGTACTTC
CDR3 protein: CASSQDSSWVETQYF

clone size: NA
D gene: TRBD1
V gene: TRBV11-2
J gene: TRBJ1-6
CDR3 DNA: TGTGCCAGCAGCTTAGCGGGGACAGCAAACTTCTGGTCACCCCTCCACTTT
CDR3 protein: CASSLAGTANFWSPLHF

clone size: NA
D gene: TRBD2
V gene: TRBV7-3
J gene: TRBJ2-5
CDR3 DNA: TGTGCCAGCAGCTCCCCGGAAGCGGGGGAAGAGACCCAGTACTTC
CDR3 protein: CASSSPEAGEETQYF

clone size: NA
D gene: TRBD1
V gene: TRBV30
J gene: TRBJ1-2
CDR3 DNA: TGTGCCTGGAGTGACAGGGGGGCGCCCCTCCTCTATGGCTACACCTTC
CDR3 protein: CAWSDRGAPLLYGYTF

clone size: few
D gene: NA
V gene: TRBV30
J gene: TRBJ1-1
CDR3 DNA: TGTGCCTGGAGTGTAAGGTGGACAGCGAACACTGAAGCTTTCTTT
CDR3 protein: CAWSVRWTANTEAFF

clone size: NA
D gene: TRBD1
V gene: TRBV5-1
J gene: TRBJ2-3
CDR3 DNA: TGCGCCAGCAGCTTCCGCGGACAGGGTACCACAGATACGCAGTATTTT
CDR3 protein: CASSFRGQGTTDTQYF

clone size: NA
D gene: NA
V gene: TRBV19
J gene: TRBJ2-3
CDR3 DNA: TGTGCCACCAGGGGGGAGTATAATACAGATACGCAGTATTTT
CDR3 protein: CATRGEYNTDTQYF

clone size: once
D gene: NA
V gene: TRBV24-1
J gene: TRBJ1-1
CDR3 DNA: TGTGCCACCAGTGATTTGCAAGACAGGTGCGACACTGAAGCTTTCTTT
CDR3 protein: CATSDLQDRCDTEAFF

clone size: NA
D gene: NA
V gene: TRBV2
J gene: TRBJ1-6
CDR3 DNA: TGTGCCAGCAGTGTCGACAGCAGCTCCTATAATTCACCCCTCCACTTT
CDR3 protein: CASSVDSSSYNSPLHF

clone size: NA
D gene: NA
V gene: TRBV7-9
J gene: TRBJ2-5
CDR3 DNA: TGTGCCAGCAGCTTAGTTAGTCATCTGGAGACCCAGTACTTC
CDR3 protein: CASSLVSHLETQYF

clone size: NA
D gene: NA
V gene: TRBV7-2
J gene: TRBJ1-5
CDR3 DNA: TGTGCCAGCAGCTTACCCGGGAACAATCAGCCCCAGCATTTT
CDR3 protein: CASSLPGNNQPQHF

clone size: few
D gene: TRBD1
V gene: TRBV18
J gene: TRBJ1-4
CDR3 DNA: TGTGCCAGCTCACCACAACAGGGGCCCGAAAAACTGTTTTTT
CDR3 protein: CASSPQQGPEKLFF

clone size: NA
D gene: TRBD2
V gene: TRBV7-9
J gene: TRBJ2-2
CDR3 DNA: TGTGCCAGCAGCGCAGAGCGAGCGGGGGGCACCGGGGAGCTGTTTTTT
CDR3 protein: CASSAERAGGTGELFF

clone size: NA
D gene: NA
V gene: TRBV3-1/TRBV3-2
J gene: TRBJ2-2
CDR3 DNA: TGTGCCAGCAGCCAAGTAACCGGGTTCGGGGAGCTGTTTTTT
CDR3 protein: CASSQVTGFGELFF